This T cell receptor beta chain was recorded in a study of Ad26.COV2.S vaccination and SARS-CoV-2 variants. Study information: Participants got Ad26.COV2.S intramuscularly, once or twice 56 days apart.

The treatment: 15 to 20 received Ad26.COV2.S at low or high dose, single or two shots; 5 received placebo; per-sample allocation not given. Material that was analyzed had been drawn on day 63 after the first vaccine or placebo injection. Whoever gave the sample was an adult aged 18-55 years in Boston. The method was immunoSEQ multiplex PCR; TCRdb's version includes in-frame clones alone and lacks a portion of them. The sample includes about 370,000 clones, around nine tenths seen only once; the top ten take roughly 3.5%. V lost 2 bases to trimming and J lost 3 bases; unmatched junction nucleotides: 7. This CDR3 region has 16 residues. CDR1 ENHRY and CDR2 SYGVKD come from the germline V gene.

The sequence derives from a person between 18 and 65 years old who received the Ad26.COV2.S COVID-19 vaccine or a placebo. The V call is TRBV10-3, the J call TRBJ2-7; 10 bases match TRBD1. The sample was peripheral blood, taken in a trial of Ad26.COV2.S vaccine versus placebo. CDR3 sequence: CAISEEPDRGFYEQYF. The CDR3 bases are TGTGCCATCAGTGAGGAGCCGGACAGGGGGTTCTACGAGCAGTACTTC.